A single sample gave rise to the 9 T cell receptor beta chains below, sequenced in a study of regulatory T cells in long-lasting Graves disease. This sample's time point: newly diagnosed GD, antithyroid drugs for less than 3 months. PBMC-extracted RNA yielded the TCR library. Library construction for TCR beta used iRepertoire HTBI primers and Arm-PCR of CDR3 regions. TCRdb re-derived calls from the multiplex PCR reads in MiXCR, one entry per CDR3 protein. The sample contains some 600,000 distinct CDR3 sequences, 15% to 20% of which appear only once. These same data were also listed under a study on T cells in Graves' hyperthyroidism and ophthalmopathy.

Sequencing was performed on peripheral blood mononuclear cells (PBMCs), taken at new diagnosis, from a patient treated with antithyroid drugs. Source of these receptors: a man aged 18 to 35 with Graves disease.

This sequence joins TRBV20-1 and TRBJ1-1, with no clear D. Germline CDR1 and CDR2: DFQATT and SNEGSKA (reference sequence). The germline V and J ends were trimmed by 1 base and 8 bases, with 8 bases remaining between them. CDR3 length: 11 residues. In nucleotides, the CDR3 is TGCAGTGCTAGAGGGTTTTTGGAAGCTTTCTTT. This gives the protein CSARGFLEAFF.

DNA of the CDR3: TGTGCCAGCAGTGAGGGGGACAGGGCCAAAAACATTCAGTACTTC. Translating gives CASSEGDRAKNIQYF. This rearrangement joins TRBV25-1 to TRBJ2-4; 8 nucleotides line up with TRBD1. This CDR3 comprises 15 residues. The germline V gene encodes CDR1 MGHDK and CDR2 SYGVNS. After removal of 3 bases from V and 1 base from J, the junction contained 2 bases not matched to a gene.

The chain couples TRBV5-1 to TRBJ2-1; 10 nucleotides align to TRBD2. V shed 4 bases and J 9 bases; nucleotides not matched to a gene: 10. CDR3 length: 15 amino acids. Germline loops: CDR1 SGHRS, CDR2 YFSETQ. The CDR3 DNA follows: TGCGCCAGCAGCCAGGAACTAGCGGGGCCCCGTGAGCAGTTCTTC. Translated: CASSQELAGPREQFF.

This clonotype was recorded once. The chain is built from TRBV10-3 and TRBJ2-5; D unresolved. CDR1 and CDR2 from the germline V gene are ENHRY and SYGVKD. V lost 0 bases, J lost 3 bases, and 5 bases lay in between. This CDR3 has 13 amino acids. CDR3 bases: TGTGCCATCAGTGAGTCTTCAAAAGAGACCCAGTACTTC. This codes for CAISESSKETQYF.

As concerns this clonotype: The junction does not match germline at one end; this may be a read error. CDR3 protein: CASSLSRAGDEKLVF. CDR3 nucleotides: TGTGCCAGCAGTTTAAGCCGGGCCGGGGATGAAAAACTGGTTTTT. The chain carries TRBV12-3 or TRBV12-4 and TRBJ1-4; D unclear. The CDR3 extends over 15 amino acids.

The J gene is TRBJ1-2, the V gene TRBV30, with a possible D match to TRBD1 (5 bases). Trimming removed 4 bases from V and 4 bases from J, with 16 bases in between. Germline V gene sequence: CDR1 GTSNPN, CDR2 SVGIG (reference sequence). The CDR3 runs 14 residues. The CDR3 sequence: CAWIWGTEIYGYTF. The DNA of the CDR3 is TGTGCCTGGATTTGGGGGACGGAGATCTATGGCTACACCTTC.

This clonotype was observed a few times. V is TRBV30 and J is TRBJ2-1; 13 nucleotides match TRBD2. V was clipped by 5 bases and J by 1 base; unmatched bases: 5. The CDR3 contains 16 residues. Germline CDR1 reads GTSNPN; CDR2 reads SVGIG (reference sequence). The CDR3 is CAWGGLAGRSYNEQFF. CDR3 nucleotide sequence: TGTGCCTGGGGGGGACTAGCGGGACGGTCCTACAATGAGCAGTTCTTC.

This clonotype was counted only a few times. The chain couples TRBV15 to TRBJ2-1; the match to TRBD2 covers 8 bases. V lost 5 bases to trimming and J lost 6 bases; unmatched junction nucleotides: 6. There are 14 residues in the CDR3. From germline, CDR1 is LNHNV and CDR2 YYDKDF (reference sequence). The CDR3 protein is CATSLRTSGNEQFF. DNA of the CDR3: TGTGCCACCAGCCTCCGTACTAGCGGCAATGAGCAGTTCTTC.

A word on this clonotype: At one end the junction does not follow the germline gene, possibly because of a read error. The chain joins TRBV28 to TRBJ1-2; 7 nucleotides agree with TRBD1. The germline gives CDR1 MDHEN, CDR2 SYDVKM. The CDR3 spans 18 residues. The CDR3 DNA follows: TGTGCCAGCAGTTTCCGTTCTTCTCCCGACAGGGCTAACTATGACTACACCTTC. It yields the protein CASSFRSSPDRANYDYTF.